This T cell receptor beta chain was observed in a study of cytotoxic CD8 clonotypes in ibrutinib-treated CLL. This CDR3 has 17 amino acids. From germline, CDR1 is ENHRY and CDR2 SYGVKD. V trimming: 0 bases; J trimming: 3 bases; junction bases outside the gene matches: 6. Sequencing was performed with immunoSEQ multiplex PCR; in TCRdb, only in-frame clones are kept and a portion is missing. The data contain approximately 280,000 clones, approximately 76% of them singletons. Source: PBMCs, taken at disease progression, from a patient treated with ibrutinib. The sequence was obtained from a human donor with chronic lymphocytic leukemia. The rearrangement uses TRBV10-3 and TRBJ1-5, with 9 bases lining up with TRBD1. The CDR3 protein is CAISESTDRGYNQPQHF. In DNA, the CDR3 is TGTGCCATCAGTGAGTCCACCGACAGGGGGTACAATCAGCCCCAGCATTTT.